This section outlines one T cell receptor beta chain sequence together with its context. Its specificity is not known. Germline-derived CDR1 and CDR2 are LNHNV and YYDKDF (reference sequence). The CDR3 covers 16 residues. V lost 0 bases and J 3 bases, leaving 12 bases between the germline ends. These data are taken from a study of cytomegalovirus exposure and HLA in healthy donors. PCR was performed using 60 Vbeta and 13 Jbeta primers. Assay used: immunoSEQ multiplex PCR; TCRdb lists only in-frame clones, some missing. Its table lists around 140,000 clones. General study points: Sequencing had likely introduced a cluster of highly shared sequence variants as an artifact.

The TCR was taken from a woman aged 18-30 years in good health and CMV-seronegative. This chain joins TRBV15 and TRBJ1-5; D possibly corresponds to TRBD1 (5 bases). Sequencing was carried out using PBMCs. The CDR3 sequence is CATSRDSGGNNQPQHF. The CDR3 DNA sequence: TGTGCCACCAGCAGAGATTCGGGGGGGAACAATCAGCCCCAGCATTTT.